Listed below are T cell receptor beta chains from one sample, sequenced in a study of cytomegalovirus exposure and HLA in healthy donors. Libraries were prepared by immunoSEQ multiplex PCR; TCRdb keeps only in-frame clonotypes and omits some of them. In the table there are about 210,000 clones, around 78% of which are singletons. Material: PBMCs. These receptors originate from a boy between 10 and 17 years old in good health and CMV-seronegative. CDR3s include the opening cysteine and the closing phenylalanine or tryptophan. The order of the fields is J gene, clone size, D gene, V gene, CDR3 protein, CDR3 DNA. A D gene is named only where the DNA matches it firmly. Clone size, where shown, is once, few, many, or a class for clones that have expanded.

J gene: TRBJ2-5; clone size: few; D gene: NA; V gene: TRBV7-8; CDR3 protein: CASSLIGTIWGGRTAETQYF; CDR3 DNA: TGTGCCAGCAGCTTAATCGGTACTATCTGGGGCGGCCGGACGGCGGAGACCCAGTACTTC
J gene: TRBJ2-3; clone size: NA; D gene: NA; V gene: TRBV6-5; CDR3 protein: CASTPRGVGTQYF; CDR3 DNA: TGTGCCAGCACCCCCCGCGGGGTTGGTACGCAGTATTTT
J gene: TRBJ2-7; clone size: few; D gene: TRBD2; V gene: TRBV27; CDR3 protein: CASSYLAGGPSEQYF; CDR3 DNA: TGTGCCAGCAGTTACCTAGCGGGAGGGCCGAGTGAGCAGTACTTC
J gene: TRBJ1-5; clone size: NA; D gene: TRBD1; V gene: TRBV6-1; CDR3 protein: CASSERGPSNQPQHF; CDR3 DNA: TGTGCCAGCAGTGAAAGGGGGCCAAGCAATCAGCCCCAGCATTTT
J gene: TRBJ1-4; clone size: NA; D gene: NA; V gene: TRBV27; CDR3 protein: CASSLGPGYSEKLFF; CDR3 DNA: TGTGCCAGCAGTCTGGGGCCTGGGTATAGTGAAAAACTGTTTTTT
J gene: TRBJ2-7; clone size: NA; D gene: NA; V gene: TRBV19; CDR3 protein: CASRFGNGRFEQYF; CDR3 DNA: TGTGCCAGTAGATTCGGGAATGGGCGATTCGAGCAGTACTTC
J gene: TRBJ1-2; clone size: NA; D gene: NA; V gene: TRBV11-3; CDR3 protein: CASSQNRDGGYTF; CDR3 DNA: TGTGCCAGCAGCCAGAACAGGGATGGAGGCTACACCTTC
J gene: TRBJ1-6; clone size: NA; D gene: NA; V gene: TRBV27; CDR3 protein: CASSLFGGTSPLHF; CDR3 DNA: TGTGCCAGCAGTTTATTCGGGGGGACTTCACCCCTCCACTTT
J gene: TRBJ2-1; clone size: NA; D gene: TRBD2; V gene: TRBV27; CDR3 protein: CASSSLAGGRFEQFF; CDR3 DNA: TGTGCCAGCAGTTCACTAGCGGGGGGAAGGTTCGAGCAGTTCTTC
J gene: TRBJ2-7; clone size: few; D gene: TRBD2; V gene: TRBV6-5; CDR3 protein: CASSQTGGRHEQYF; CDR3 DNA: TGTGCCAGCAGTCAAACGGGGGGTCGCCACGAGCAGTACTTC
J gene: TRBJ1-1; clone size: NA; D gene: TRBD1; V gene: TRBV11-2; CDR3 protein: CASSLDFPGTGGSTEAFF; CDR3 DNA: TGTGCCAGCAGCTTAGACTTCCCTGGGACAGGGGGTTCCACTGAAGCTTTCTTT
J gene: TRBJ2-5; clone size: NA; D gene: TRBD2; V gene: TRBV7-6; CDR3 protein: CASSPLPRTSGTLQKETQYF; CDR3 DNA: TGTGCCAGCAGCCCCCTCCCCCGGACTAGCGGGACCCTCCAGAAGGAGACCCAGTACTTC
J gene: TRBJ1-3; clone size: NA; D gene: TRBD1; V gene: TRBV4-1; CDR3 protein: CASSQGPHRGLSSGNTIYF; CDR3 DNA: TGCGCCAGCAGCCAAGGTCCCCACAGGGGCTTAAGCTCTGGAAACACCATATATTTT
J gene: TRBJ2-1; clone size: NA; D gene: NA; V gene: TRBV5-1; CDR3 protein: CASSAPGTGKPSGNYNEQFF; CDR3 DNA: TGCGCCAGCAGCGCCCCCGGGACAGGGAAGCCTAGCGGGAACTACAATGAGCAGTTCTTC
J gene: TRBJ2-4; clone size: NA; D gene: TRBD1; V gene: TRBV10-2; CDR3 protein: CATQGAAKNIQYF; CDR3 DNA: TGCGCCACACAGGGGGCTGCCAAAAACATTCAGTACTTC
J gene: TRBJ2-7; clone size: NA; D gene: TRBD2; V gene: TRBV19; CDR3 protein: CATAREGSSYEQYF; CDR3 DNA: TGTGCCACCGCCCGGGAGGGGAGCTCCTACGAGCAGTACTTC
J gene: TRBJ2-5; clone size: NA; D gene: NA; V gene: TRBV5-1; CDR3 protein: CASSLIPGQQETQYF; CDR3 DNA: TGCGCCAGCAGCTTAATTCCTGGACAGCAAGAGACCCAGTACTTC
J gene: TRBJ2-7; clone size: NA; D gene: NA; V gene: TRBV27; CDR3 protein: CASSSIGSSYEQYF; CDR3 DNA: TGTGCCAGCAGTTCGATCGGGAGCTCCTACGAGCAGTACTTC
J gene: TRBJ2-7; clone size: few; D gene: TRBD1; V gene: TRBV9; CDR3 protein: CASSPTRQGAGEQYF; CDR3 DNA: TGTGCCAGCAGCCCGACCAGACAGGGGGCAGGCGAGCAGTACTTC
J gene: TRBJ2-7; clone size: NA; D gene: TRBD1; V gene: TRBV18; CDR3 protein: CASSWGQYYEQYF; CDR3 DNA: TGTGCCAGCTCATGGGGACAGTACTACGAGCAGTACTTC
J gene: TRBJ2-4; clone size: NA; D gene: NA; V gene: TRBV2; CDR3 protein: CASTQGGLAKNIQYF; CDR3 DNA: TGTGCCAGCACCCAGGGGGGCCTAGCCAAAAACATTCAGTACTTC
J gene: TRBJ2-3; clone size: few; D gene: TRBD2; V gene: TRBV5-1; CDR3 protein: CASSLVSGRVSTDTQYF; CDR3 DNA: TGCGCCAGCAGCTTGGTTAGCGGGAGGGTTAGCACAGATACGCAGTATTTT
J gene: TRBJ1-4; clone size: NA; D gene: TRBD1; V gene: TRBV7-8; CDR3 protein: CASSFDRDGEKLFF; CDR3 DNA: TGTGCCAGCAGCTTTGACAGGGATGGCGAAAAACTGTTTTTT
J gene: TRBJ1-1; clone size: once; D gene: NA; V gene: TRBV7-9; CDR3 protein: CASSLSGLRNTEAFF; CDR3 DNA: TGTGCCAGCAGCTTGTCGGGGTTACGAAACACTGAAGCTTTCTTT
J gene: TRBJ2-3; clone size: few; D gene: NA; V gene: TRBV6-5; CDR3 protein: CASSNDRDTQYF; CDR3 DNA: TGTGCCAGCAGTAACGACAGGGATACGCAGTATTTT
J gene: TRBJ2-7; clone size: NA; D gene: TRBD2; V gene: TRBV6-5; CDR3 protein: CASTSSGTSTYEQYF; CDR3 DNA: TGTGCCAGCACCTCCAGTGGGACTAGCACATACGAGCAGTACTTC
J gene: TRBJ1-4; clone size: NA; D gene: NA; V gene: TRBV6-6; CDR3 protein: CASSSSGDRGGEKLFF; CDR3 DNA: TGTGCCAGCAGTTCCTCGGGGGACCGGGGAGGAGAAAAACTGTTTTTT
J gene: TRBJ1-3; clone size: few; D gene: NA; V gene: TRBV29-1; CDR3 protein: CSVAATGGNTIYF; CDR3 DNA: TGCAGCGTTGCGGCGACAGGCGGAAACACCATATATTTT
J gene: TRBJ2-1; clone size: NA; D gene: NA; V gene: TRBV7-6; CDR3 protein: CASSLSSVYNEQLF; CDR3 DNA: TGTGCCAGCAGCTTAAGTAGCGTTTACAATGAGCAGCTCTTC
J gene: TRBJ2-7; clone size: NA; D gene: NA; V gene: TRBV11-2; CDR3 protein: CASSLGLTWGDSYEQYF; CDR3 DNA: TGTGCCAGCAGCTTAGGGCTCACGTGGGGCGACTCCTACGAGCAGTACTTC
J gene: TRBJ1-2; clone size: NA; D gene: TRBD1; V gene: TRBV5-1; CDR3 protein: CASSLLEGARGYTF; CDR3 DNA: TGCGCCAGCAGCTTGTTAGAGGGGGCGAGGGGCTACACCTTC
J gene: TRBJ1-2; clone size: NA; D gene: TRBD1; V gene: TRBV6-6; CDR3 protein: CASIPQGGPYGYTF; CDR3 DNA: TGTGCCAGCATCCCACAGGGGGGTCCCTATGGCTACACCTTC
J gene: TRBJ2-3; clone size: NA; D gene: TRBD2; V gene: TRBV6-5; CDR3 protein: CASRLLAGGTQYF; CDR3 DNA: TGTGCCAGCAGGTTGCTAGCGGGAGGGACGCAGTATTTT
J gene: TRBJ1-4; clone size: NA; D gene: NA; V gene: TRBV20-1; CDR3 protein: CSATPGIF; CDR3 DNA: TGCAGTGCCACACCCGGGATTTTT
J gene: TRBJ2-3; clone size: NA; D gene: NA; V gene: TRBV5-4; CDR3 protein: CASSLTGDTQYF; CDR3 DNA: TGTGCCAGCAGCTTAACCGGGGATACGCAGTATTTT
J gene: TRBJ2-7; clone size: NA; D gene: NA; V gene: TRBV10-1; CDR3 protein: CASSIGGTRYEQYF; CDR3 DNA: TGCGCCAGCAGTATTGGCGGGACCCGCTACGAGCAGTACTTC
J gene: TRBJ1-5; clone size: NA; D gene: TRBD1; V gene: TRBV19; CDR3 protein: CASSILGGTEDLNQPQHF; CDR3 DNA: TGTGCCAGTAGTATACTAGGGGGGACAGAAGATCTAAATCAGCCCCAGCATTTT
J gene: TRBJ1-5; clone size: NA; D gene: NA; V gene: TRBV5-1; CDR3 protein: CASSVTGSVNQPQHF; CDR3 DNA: TGCGCCAGCAGCGTAACGGGGTCGGTCAATCAGCCCCAGCATTTT
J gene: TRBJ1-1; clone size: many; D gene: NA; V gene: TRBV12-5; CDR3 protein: CASGLVQGMNTEAFF; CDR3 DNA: TGTGCTAGTGGTTTGGTACAGGGAATGAACACTGAAGCTTTCTTT
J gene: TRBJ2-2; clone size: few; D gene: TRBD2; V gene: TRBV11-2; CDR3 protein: CASSSTNRLAGPTGELFF; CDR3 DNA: TGTGCCAGCAGCTCTACGAATCGACTAGCGGGGCCCACCGGGGAGCTGTTTTTT
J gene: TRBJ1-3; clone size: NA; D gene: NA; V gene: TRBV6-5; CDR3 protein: CASTDISSGNTIYF; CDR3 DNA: TGTGCCAGCACGGACATAAGCTCTGGAAACACCATATATTTT
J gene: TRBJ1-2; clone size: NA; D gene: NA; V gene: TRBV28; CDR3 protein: CASSFRLGEGIEKGGYTF; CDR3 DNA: TGTGCCAGCAGTTTTAGGTTAGGGGAGGGAATAGAGAAGGGTGGCTACACCTTC
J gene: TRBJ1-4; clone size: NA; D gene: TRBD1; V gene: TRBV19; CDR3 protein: CASSTSDREKLFF; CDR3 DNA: TGTGCCAGTAGTACTTCGGACAGGGAAAAACTGTTTTTT
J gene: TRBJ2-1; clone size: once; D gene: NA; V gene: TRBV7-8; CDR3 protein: CASSFGDTSIHEQFF; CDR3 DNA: TGTGCCAGCAGCTTTGGTGACACTAGTATCCATGAGCAGTTCTTC
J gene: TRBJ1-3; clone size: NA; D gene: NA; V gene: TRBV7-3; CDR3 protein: CASSLNAVGNTIYF; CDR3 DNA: TGTGCCAGCAGCTTAAACGCAGTCGGAAACACCATATATTTT
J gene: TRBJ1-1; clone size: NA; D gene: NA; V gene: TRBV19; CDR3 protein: CASSTTGFGAFF; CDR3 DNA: TGTGCCAGTAGTACGACAGGCTTTGGTGCTTTCTTT
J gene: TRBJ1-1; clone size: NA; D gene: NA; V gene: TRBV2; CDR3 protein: CASSTGQSTEAFF; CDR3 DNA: TGTGCCAGCAGTACCGGACAGAGCACTGAAGCTTTCTTT
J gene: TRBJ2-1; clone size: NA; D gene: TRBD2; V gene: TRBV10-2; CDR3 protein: CASRGGTSGSSYNEQFF; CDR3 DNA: TGCGCCAGCAGGGGGGGGACTAGCGGGAGTTCATACAATGAGCAGTTCTTC
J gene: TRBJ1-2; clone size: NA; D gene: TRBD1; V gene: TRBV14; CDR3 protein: CASSQEGQGVTLYGYTF; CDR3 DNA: TGTGCCAGCAGCCAAGAAGGACAGGGGGTTACCCTCTACGGCTACACCTTC
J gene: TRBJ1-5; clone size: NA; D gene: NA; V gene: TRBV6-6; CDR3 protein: CASSYEGLINQPQHF; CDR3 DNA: TGTGCCAGCAGTTACGAGGGATTGATCAATCAGCCCCAGCATTTT
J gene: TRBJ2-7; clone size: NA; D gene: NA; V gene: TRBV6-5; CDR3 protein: CASSQNYEQYF; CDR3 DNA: TGTGCCAGCAGTCAAAACTACGAGCAGTACTTC
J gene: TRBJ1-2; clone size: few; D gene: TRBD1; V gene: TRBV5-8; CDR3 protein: CASSFDVGGPYGYTF; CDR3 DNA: TGTGCCAGCAGCTTTGACGTAGGGGGCCCCTATGGCTACACCTTC
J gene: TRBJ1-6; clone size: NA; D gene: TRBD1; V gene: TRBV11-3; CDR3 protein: CASSSNTGVDSPLHF; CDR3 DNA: TGTGCCAGCAGCTCGAACACAGGGGTGGACTCACCCCTCCACTTT
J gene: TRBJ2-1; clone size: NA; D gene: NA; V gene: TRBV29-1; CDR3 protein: CSGSLSGNEQFF; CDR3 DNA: TGCAGCGGGAGCTTGAGTGGAAATGAGCAGTTCTTC
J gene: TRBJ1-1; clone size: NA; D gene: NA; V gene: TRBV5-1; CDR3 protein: CASSLEFRGGGTEAFF; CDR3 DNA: TGCGCCAGCAGCTTGGAGTTTCGGGGGGGAGGGACTGAAGCTTTCTTT
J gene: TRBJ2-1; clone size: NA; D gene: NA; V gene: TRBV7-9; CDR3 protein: CASSSRDYNEQFF; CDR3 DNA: TGTGCCAGCAGCTCCCGGGACTACAATGAGCAGTTCTTC